What follows is one TCR beta chain and its context. The data are from a study of blood T cell repertoires in COVID-19. Study-level background: Sites in the United States, Italy and Spain provided acute and convalescent COVID-19 samples.

Profiling relied on immunoSEQ multiplex PCR, and the TCRdb table lists in-frame clones only, not all of them. The data contain almost 250,000 clones, roughly 83% of them singletons. The V segment lost 0 bases and the J segment 0 bases; nucleotides outside the gene matches: 2. CDR1 is SGHRS, CDR2 YFSETQ, per germline. The CDR3 spans 16 residues. The chain has TRBV5-1 and TRBJ1-3; 8 bases map to TRBD1. The sequencing sample was made of peripheral blood. This clonotype originated in a woman older than 75 with COVID-19, enrolled during active disease. CDR3 amino acids: CASSLAGGNSGNTIYF. DNA of the CDR3: TGCGCCAGCAGCTTGGCAGGGGGCAACTCTGGAAACACCATATATTTT.